This T cell receptor (beta chain) originates from a study of tumor-infiltrating lymphocytes in localized non-small cell lung cancer. Overall study context: Several tumor histologies, both smoking statuses, and some post-neoadjuvant chemotherapy samples were included. Findings and limits, study-wide: T-cell fraction did not differ between immunotypes IM1 and IM2.

The CDR3 is made up of 16 amino acids. After removal of 0 bases from V and 3 bases from J, the junction contained 2 bases not matched to a gene. The germline V gene encodes CDR1 MRHNA and CDR2 SNTAGT. Regarding this clone: Its matching antigen is unknown.

TCRdb's copy holds only in-frame clones and misses some; the assay was immunoSEQ multiplex PCR. Of about 12,000 clones in the sample, 85% to 90% were seen once. The V gene is TRBV6-4, the J gene TRBJ2-6, with TRBD1 matching 7 bases. The source material was lung tumor tissue. The sequence came from a human donor with non-small cell lung cancer. The CDR3 is CASSDSTGHGANVLTF. CDR3 DNA sequence: TGTGCCAGCAGTGACTCGACAGGGCATGGGGCCAACGTCCTGACTTTC.